These T cell receptor beta chains were read from a single sample in a study of cytomegalovirus exposure and HLA in healthy donors. Sequencing was performed with immunoSEQ multiplex PCR; in TCRdb, only in-frame clones are kept and a portion is missing. Seen here are roughly 110,000 clones, 74% observed once, and the top ten hold around 3.9%. Sequencing used PBMCs. These receptors were collected from a woman between 35 and 50 years old in good health and CMV-seropositive. CDR3s include the opening cysteine and the closing phenylalanine or tryptophan. The D gene is left open where the match is weak. Clone sizes are given selectively: once, few, many, or a class where the clone is expanded.

TRBD2,NA,TRBV27,TRBJ2-1,CASSWTSGTSRLFF,TGTGCCAGCAGTTGGACTAGCGGGACGTCTCGTCTGTTCTTC
NA,NA,TRBV18,TRBJ2-2,CASSPSGNTGELFF,TGTGCCAGCTCACCTTCGGGAAACACCGGGGAGCTGTTTTTT
TRBD2,NA,TRBV7-6,TRBJ2-7,CASSSPEGTSLGSSYEQYF,TGTGCCAGCAGCTCCCCCGAGGGGACTAGCTTGGGTAGCTCCTACGAGCAGTACTTC
TRBD1,NA,TRBV6-6,TRBJ1-1,CASNHPGTGIDEAFF,TGTGCCAGCAACCATCCCGGGACAGGGATAGATGAAGCTTTCTTT
TRBD1,NA,TRBV9,TRBJ2-7,CASSSSDRGNEQYF,TGTGCCAGCAGCTCCAGCGACAGGGGTAACGAGCAGTACTTC
NA,NA,TRBV5-4,TRBJ2-5,CASSLPQGRGPQYF,TGTGCCAGCAGCTTGCCGCAGGGCAGGGGACCCCAGTACTTC
TRBD1,NA,TRBV2,TRBJ1-5,CASRSTGGLSNQPQHF,TGTGCCAGCAGGTCGACAGGGGGGCTTAGCAATCAGCCCCAGCATTTT
NA,NA,TRBV5-1,TRBJ1-3,CASSLGGGGSGNTIYF,TGCGCCAGCAGCTTGGGAGGTGGCGGCTCTGGAAACACCATATATTTT
TRBD2,NA,TRBV11-2,TRBJ2-5,CASSRGLEETQYF,TGTGCCAGCAGCAGGGGACTAGAAGAGACCCAGTACTTC
NA,NA,TRBV4-1,TRBJ2-7,CASSQVEGLSYEQYF,TGCGCCAGCAGCCAAGTGGAGGGGCTCTCCTACGAGCAGTACTTC
TRBD1,NA,TRBV7-8,TRBJ1-2,CASSPQGDYGYTF,TGTGCCAGCAGCCCTCAGGGGGACTATGGCTACACCTTC
TRBD1,few,TRBV5-4,TRBJ2-2,CASTLQGAGELFF,TGTGCCAGCACCCTACAGGGGGCCGGGGAGCTGTTTTTT
TRBD1,NA,TRBV6-1,TRBJ2-3,CASRQYFQGADTQYF,TGTGCCAGCAGACAATATTTCCAGGGGGCAGATACGCAGTATTTT
NA,NA,TRBV5-5,TRBJ1-5,CASSFGDNGRVNQPQHF,TGTGCCAGCAGCTTCGGGGATAACGGTAGGGTCAATCAGCCCCAGCATTTT
NA,once,TRBV9,TRBJ1-2,CASSPQGQPLGYGYTF,TGTGCCAGCAGCCCACAGGGACAACCGTTAGGTTATGGCTACACCTTC
TRBD1,NA,TRBV18,TRBJ1-5,CASSQGGEDQPQHF,TGTGCCAGCTCACAAGGGGGCGAGGATCAGCCCCAGCATTTT
NA,NA,TRBV10-3,TRBJ2-7,CAISTGGLASYEQYF,TGTGCCATCAGTACAGGGGGACTAGCCTCCTACGAGCAGTACTTC
NA,few,TRBV7-3,TRBJ2-5,CASSRSVQETQYF,TGTGCCAGCAGCCGTAGCGTCCAAGAGACCCAGTACTTC
NA,NA,TRBV6-1,TRBJ2-3,CASSDRGTDTQYF,TGTGCCAGCAGTGATAGGGGTACAGATACGCAGTATTTT
NA,few,TRBV27,TRBJ1-2,CASSFQGYYGYTF,TGTGCCAGCAGTTTTCAGGGGTACTATGGCTACACCTTC
NA,few,TRBV7-9,TRBJ2-1,CASSSNLGLTEQFF,TGTGCCAGCAGCTCCAATCTAGGATTGACTGAGCAGTTCTTC
TRBD1,NA,TRBV7-9,TRBJ1-4,CASSLGDRDNEKLFF,TGTGCCAGCAGCTTAGGGGACAGAGATAATGAAAAACTGTTTTTT
TRBD1,NA,TRBV7-6,TRBJ1-2,CASSLAGTDNGYTF,TGTGCCAGCAGCTTAGCAGGGACAGATAATGGCTACACCTTC
TRBD1,NA,TRBV7-2,TRBJ1-2,CASSFGQGARGYTF,TGTGCCAGCAGCTTCGGACAGGGGGCGCGTGGCTACACCTTC
TRBD2,few,TRBV29-1,TRBJ2-1,CSVEGLAEYNEQFF,TGCAGCGTTGAAGGGCTAGCGGAGTACAATGAGCAGTTCTTC
TRBD1,NA,TRBV5-5,TRBJ1-1,CASQRQGQTNTEAFF,TGTGCCAGCCAAAGACAGGGTCAGACGAACACTGAAGCTTTCTTT
NA,once,TRBV6-1,TRBJ2-7,CASSPQDSKSREQYF,TGTGCCAGCAGCCCCCAAGACAGTAAAAGTCGCGAGCAGTACTTC
TRBD2,once,TRBV7-9,TRBJ2-1,CASSSWTSGRPHEQFF,TGTGCCAGCAGCTCATGGACTAGCGGGAGGCCACATGAGCAGTTCTTC
NA,few,TRBV5-6,TRBJ1-2,CASSLPQPYGYTF,TGTGCCAGCAGCTTGCCACAGCCTTATGGCTACACCTTC
TRBD1,NA,TRBV28,TRBJ1-2,CATCRDRARTKLSANYGYTF,TGTGCCACCTGTCGGGACAGGGCAAGGACTAAACTATCGGCTAACTATGGCTACACCTTC
TRBD1,NA,TRBV6-5,TRBJ1-3,CASRATGGSGNTIYF,TGTGCCAGCAGGGCAACAGGGGGTTCTGGAAACACCATATATTTT
TRBD2,NA,TRBV6-1,TRBJ2-5,CASSEGAGIGVETQYF,TGTGCCAGCAGTGAAGGAGCGGGGATAGGGGTGGAGACCCAGTACTTC
NA,NA,TRBV19,TRBJ2-5,CASSTVTSSSRDQETQYF,TGTGCCAGTAGTACAGTCACTAGCAGCAGTAGGGACCAAGAGACCCAGTACTTC
NA,NA,TRBV12-5,TRBJ1-2,CASGLVHGQTNYGYTF,TGTGCTAGTGGTTTGGTACACGGACAGACTAACTATGGCTACACCTTC
NA,NA,TRBV5-1,TRBJ1-1,CASSLDGSVNTEAFF,TGCGCCAGCAGCTTGGATGGTAGTGTGAACACTGAAGCTTTCTTT
TRBD2,NA,TRBV9,TRBJ2-1,CASSVAGGGASYEQFF,TGTGCCAGCAGCGTAGCGGGCGGGGGGGCCAGCTATGAGCAGTTCTTC
NA,NA,TRBV19,TRBJ2-1,CASSTPGEYNEQFF,TGTGCCAGTAGTACCCCCGGGGAATACAATGAGCAGTTCTTC
NA,NA,TRBV30,TRBJ2-7,CAWGEGSGTTF,NA
TRBD1,few,TRBV29-1,TRBJ2-2,CSVLQGANIGELFF,TGCAGCGTACTCCAGGGGGCGAATATCGGGGAGCTGTTTTTT
NA,NA,TRBV2,TRBJ2-3,CASSLGGGTQYF,TGTGCCAGCAGTCTAGGGGGGGGTACGCAGTATTTT
TRBD1,NA,TRBV6-5,TRBJ1-1,CASRSTGDTEAFF,TGTGCCAGCAGGTCGACAGGGGACACTGAAGCTTTCTTT
TRBD1,NA,TRBV5-4,TRBJ2-7,CASSGQGSYEQYF,TGTGCCAGCAGCGGACAGGGTTCCTACGAGCAGTACTTC
TRBD1,NA,TRBV28,TRBJ1-1,CASHISGQRSEAFF,TGTGCCAGTCATATTTCGGGACAGCGCTCTGAAGCTTTCTTT
NA,NA,TRBV6-1,TRBJ1-2,CASRELQGYYGYTF,TGTGCCAGCAGGGAACTACAGGGTTACTATGGCTACACCTTC
NA,NA,TRBV11-3,TRBJ1-1,CASRPGGLNTEAFF,TGTGCCAGCAGACCAGGAGGACTGAACACTGAAGCTTTCTTT
NA,NA,TRBV6-5,TRBJ2-1,CASSYSSRGEQFF,TGTGCCAGCAGTTACTCGAGTCGGGGTGAGCAGTTCTTC
NA,NA,TRBV10-1,TRBJ1-3,CASSYTGQRNTIYF,TGCGCCAGCAGTTACACGGGACAAAGAAACACCATATATTTT
TRBD2,NA,TRBV5-1,TRBJ2-1,CASSLPSGNEQFF,TGCGCCAGCAGCTTGCCTAGCGGGAATGAGCAGTTCTTC
NA,few,TRBV27,TRBJ2-1,CASSLSIRAGNEQFF,TGTGCCAGCAGTTTATCGATCAGGGCAGGCAATGAGCAGTTCTTC
NA,NA,TRBV7-9,TRBJ2-5,CASSADLGDRTEETQYF,TGTGCTAGCAGCGCCGACCTTGGAGACAGAACCGAAGAGACCCAGTACTTC
TRBD2,NA,TRBV7-3,TRBJ2-5,CASSLLGLGAETQYF,TGTGCCAGCAGCTTATTGGGACTAGGGGCCGAGACCCAGTACTTC
NA,NA,TRBV5-1,TRBJ2-3,CASSLEVALSTDTQYF,TGCGCCAGCAGCTTGGAGGTAGCCCTGTCCACAGATACGCAGTATTTT
NA,NA,TRBV25-1,TRBJ2-5,CASSERVDGETQYF,TGTGCCAGCAGTGAGAGGGTGGACGGAGAGACCCAGTACTTC